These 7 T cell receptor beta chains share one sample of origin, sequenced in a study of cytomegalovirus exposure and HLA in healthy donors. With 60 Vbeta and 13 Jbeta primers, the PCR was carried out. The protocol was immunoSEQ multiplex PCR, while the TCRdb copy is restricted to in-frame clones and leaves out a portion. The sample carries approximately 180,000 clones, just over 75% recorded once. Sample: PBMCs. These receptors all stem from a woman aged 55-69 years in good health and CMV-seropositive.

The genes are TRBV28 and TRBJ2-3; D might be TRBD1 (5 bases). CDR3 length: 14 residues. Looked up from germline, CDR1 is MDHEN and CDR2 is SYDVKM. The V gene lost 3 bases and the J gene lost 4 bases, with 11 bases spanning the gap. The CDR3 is CASSLVQGADTQYF. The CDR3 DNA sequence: TGTGCCAGCAGTTTGGTCCAAGGGGCAGATACGCAGTATTTT.

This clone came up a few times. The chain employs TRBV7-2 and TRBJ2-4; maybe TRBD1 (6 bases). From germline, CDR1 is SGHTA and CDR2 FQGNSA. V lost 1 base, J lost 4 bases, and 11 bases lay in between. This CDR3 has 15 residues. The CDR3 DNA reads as TGTGCCAGCAGCTTAGTGACAGGTCTAAAAAACATTCAGTACTTC. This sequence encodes CASSLVTGLKNIQYF.

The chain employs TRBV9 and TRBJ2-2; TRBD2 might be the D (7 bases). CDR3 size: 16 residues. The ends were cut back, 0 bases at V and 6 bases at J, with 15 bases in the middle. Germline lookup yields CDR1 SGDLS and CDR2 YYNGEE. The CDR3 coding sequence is TGTGCCAGCAGCGTAGTGGGGGGGCCAAGTGCCGGGGAGCTGTTTTTT. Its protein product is CASSVVGGPSAGELFF.

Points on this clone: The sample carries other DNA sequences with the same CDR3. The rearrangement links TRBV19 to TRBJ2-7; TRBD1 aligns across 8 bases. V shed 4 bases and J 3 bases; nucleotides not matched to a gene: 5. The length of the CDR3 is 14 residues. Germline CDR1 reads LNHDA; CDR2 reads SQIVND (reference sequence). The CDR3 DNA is TGTGCCAGTAGTACCGACAGGGGAATCTACGAGCAGTACTTC. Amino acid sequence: CASSTDRGIYEQYF.

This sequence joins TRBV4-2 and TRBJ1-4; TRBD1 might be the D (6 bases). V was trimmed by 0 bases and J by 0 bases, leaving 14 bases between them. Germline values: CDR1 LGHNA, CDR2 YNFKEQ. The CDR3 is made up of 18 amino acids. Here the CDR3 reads CASSQDPIGQTTNEKLFF. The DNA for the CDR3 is TGTGCCAGCAGCCAAGACCCCATTGGACAGACAACTAATGAAAAACTGTTTTTT.

CDR3 residues: CASSFRDRVVNEQFF. In nucleotides, the CDR3 is TGTGCCAGCAGTTTCCGGGACAGGGTGGTAAATGAGCAGTTCTTC. The chain joins TRBV28 to TRBJ2-1; 9 bases fit TRBD1. The CDR3 is 15 residues long. Per the germline V gene, CDR1 is MDHEN and CDR2 is SYDVKM. The junction had 7 bases not matched to a gene; V was cut back by 3 bases and J by 7 bases.

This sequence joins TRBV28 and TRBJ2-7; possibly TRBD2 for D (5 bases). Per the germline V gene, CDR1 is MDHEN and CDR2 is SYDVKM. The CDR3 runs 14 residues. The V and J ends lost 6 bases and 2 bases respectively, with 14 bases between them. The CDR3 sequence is CASRRVGLPYEQYF. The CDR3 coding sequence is TGTGCCAGCAGGAGGGTCGGGCTTCCCTACGAGCAGTACTTC.